This TCR beta chain was retrieved from a study of T cells in Graves' hyperthyroidism and ophthalmopathy. Study findings and constraints: Blood also contained most expanded thyroid clonotypes above 0.001. Before onset, by a median of about six months, the model predicted ophthalmopathy.

In its sample, this clonotype was seen many times. As yet, its antigen is unknown. Looked up from germline, CDR1 is MNHEY and CDR2 is SMNVEV (reference sequence). V was cut by 5 bases and J by 4 bases, with 14 bases left in between. The CDR3 contains 14 residues. The TCR beta CDR3 regions underwent amplification using RNA transcripts as the source. First-round RT-PCR with HTBI primers amplified the TCR CDR3 region. TCRdb re-called the multiplex PCR reads through MiXCR, storing one row per CDR3 protein. This table has hundreds of thousands of distinct CDR3 sequences, around a quarter appearing once. Ophthalmopathy in the patients scored at least 3 on Clinical Activity Score and at least 4 on NOSPECS grade, lasting under 3 months. Criteria for exclusion of patients were uncontrolled infection, other autoimmune disease, pregnancy or lactation.

Sequences were obtained from blood. The clonotype comes from a woman in her 30s with Graves' ophthalmopathy. The rearrangement uses TRBV27 and TRBJ1-2, with D unclear. CDR3 sequence: CASSGGRGGYGYTF. The CDR3 nucleotides are TGTGCCAGCAGTGGAGGTCGCGGCGGCTATGGCTACACCTTC.